This T cell receptor beta chain was captured by sequencing in a study of shared clonotypes between healthy human individuals. The table came from immunoSEQ multiplex PCR; TCRdb's copy has only in-frame clones and leaves some out. Found here are roughly 500,000 clones, around 78% of them singletons; the top ten hold under 15%. A single count supports this clone. The germline CDR1 and CDR2 sequences are KGHSH and LQKENI. The CDR3 contains 16 residues. V lost 1 base and J 9 bases, leaving 19 bases between the germline ends. Material for sequencing was PBMCs. The J gene is TRBJ1-3, the V gene TRBV18; tentative D call: TRBD1 (5 bases). This TCR derives from a woman between 35 and 50 years old in good health. Some clones in this sample may be carry-over from other donors' samples. The CDR3, as DNA: TGTGCCAGCTCACCACAGGAGACTGCCCCGGGGGGCACCATATATTTT. Protein sequence: CASSPQETAPGGTIYF.